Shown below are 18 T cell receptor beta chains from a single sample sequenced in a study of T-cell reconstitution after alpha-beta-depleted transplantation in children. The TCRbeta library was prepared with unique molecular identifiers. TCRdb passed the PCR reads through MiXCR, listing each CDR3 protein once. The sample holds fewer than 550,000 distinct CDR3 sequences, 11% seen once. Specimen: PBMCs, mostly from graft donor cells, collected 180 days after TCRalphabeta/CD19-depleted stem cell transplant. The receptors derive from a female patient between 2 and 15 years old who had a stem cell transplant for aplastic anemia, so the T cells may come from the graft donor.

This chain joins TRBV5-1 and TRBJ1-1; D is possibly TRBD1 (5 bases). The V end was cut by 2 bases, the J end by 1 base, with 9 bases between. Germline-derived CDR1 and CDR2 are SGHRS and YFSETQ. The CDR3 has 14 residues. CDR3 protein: CASSLQASNTEAFF. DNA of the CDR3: TGCGCCAGCAGCTTACAGGCGTCGAACACTGAAGCTTTCTTT.

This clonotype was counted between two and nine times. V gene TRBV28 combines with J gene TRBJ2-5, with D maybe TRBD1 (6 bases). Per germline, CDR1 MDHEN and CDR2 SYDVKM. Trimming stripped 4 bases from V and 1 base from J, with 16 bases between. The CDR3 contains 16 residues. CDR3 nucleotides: TGTGCCAGCAGTTCACTCCACTCAGGGGCCCAAGAGACCCAGTACTTC. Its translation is CASSSLHSGAQETQYF.

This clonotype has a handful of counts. The chain's CDR3 is CSARSVLTEHFYEQYF. The CDR3 DNA reads TGCAGTGCTAGATCCGTCCTCACAGAACATTTCTACGAGCAGTACTTC. The chain is built from TRBV20-1 and TRBJ2-7; no reliable D call. The V gene's germline CDR1 is DFQATT and CDR2 SNEGSKA (reference sequence). V dropped 2 bases and J dropped 3 bases, with 20 bases sitting between them. The CDR3 has 16 amino acids.

CDR3 in amino acids: CSVEDRGIPNYGYTF. CDR3 DNA: TGCAGCGTTGAGGACAGGGGGATCCCTAACTATGGCTACACCTTC. This chain links TRBV29-1 with TRBJ1-2, with TRBD1 matching over 10 bases. The V and J ends lost 3 bases and 0 bases, in that order; junction bases with no gene match: 4. The CDR3 has 15 amino acids. Germline V lookup: CDR1 SQVTM, CDR2 ANQGSEA.

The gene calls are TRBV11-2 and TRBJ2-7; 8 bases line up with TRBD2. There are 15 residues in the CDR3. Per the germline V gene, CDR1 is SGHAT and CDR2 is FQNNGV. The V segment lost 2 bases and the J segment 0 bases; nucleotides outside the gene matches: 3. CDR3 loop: CASSLHSGNSYEQYF. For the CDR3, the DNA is TGTGCCAGCAGCTTACATAGCGGGAACTCCTACGAGCAGTACTTC. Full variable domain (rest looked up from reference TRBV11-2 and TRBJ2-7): EAGVAQSPRYKIIEKRQSVAFWCNPISGHATLYWYQQILGQGPKLLIQFQNNGVVDDSQLPKDRFSAERLKGVDSTLKIQPAKLEDSAVYLCASSLHSGNSYEQYFGPGTRLTVT.

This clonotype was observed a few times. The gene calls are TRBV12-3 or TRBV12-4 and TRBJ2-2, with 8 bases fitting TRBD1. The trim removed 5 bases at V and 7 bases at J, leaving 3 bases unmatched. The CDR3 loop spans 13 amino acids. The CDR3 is CASSAGGGGELFF. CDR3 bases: TGTGCCAGCAGTGCAGGGGGCGGCGGGGAGCTGTTTTTT.

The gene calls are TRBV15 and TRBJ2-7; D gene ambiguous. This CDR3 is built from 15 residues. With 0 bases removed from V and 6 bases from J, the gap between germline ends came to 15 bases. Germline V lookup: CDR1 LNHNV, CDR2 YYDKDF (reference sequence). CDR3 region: CATSRDQSLRSEQYF. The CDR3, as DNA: TGTGCCACCAGCAGAGATCAATCGTTACGGTCCGAGCAGTACTTC.

The CDR3 DNA is TGCAGTGGGGGGTACAGCACAGATACGCAGTATTTT. It yields the protein CSGGYSTDTQYF. The chain has TRBV20-1 and TRBJ2-3; D is possibly TRBD1 or TRBD2 (5 bases each). V shed 7 bases and J shed 0 bases, with 8 bases lying between them. The CDR3 has 12 residues. From germline, CDR1 is DFQATT and CDR2 SNEGSKA (reference sequence).

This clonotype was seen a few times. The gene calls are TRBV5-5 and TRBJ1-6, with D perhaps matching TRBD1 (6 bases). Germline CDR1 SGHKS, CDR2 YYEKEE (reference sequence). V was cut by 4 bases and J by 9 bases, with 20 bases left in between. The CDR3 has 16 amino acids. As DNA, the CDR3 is TGTGCCAGCAGCACACAAGGGGGGACTCCTCGTTCACCCCTCCACTTT. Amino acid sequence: CASSTQGGTPRSPLHF. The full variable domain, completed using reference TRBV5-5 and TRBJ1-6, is DAGVTQSPTHLIKTRGQQVTLRCSPISGHKSVSWYQQVLGQGPQFIFQYYEKEERGRGNFPDRFSARQFPNYSSELNVNALLLGDSALYLCASSTQGGTPRSPLHFGNGTRLTVT.

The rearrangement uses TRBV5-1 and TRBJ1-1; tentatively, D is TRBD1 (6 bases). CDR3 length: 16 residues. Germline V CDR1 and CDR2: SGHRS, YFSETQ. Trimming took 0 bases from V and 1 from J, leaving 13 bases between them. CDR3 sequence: CASSLDGGGTNTEAFF. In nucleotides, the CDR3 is TGCGCCAGCAGCTTGGACGGGGGGGGCACGAACACTGAAGCTTTCTTT.

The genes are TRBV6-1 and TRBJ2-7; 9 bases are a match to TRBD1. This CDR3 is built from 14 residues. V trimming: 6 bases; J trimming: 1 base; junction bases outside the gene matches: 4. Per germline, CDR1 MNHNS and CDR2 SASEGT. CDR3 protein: CASSHGTGSYEQYF. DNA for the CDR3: TGTGCCAGCAGCCACGGGACAGGGTCCTACGAGCAGTACTTC.

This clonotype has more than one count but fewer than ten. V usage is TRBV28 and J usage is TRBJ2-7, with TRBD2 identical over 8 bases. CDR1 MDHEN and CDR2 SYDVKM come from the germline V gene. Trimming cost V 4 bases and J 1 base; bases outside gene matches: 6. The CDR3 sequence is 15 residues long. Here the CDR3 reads CASSSSGLVSYEQYF. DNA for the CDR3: TGTGCCAGCAGTTCGTCGGGACTAGTGTCCTACGAGCAGTACTTC.

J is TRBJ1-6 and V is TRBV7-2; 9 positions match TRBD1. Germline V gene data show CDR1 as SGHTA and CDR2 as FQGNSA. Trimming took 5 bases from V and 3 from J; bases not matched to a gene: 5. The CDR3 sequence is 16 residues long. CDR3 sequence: CASSLQGQGYNSPLHF. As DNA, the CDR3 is TGTGCCAGCAGCCTACAGGGACAGGGCTATAATTCACCCCTCCACTTT.

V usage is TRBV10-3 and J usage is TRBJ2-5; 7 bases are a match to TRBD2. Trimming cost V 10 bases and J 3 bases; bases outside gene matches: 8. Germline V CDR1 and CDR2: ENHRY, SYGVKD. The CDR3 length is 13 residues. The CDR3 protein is CATNSGLKETQYF. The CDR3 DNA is TGTGCCACTAATAGCGGGCTCAAAGAGACCCAGTACTTC.

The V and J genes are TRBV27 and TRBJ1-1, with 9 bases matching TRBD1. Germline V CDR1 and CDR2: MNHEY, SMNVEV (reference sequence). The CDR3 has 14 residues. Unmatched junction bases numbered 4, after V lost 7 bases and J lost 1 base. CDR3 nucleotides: TGTGCCAGCAAATACAGGGGGCGGAACACTGAAGCTTTCTTT. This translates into CASKYRGRNTEAFF.

This CDR3 is CASSLIGRASTDTQYF. Here the CDR3 DNA reads TGTGCCAGCAGCTTAATTGGGAGGGCAAGCACAGATACGCAGTATTTT. The chain combines TRBV7-3 with TRBJ2-3, with TRBD2 identical over 7 bases. The CDR3 runs to 16 residues. In germline, CDR1 is SGHTA, CDR2 FQGTGA. V trimming: 1 base; J trimming: 0 bases; junction bases outside the gene matches: 4.

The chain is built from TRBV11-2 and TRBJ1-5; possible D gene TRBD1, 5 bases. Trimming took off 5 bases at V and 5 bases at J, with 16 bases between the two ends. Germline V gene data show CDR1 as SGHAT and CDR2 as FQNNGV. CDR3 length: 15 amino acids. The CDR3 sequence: CASSLQEGSHQPQHF. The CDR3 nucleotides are TGTGCCAGCAGCCTACAGGAGGGCAGTCATCAGCCCCAGCATTTT. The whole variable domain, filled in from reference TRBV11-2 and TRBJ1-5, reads EAGVAQSPRYKIIEKRQSVAFWCNPISGHATLYWYQQILGQGPKLLIQFQNNGVVDDSQLPKDRFSAERLKGVDSTLKIQPAKLEDSAVYLCASSLQEGSHQPQHFGDGTRLSIL.

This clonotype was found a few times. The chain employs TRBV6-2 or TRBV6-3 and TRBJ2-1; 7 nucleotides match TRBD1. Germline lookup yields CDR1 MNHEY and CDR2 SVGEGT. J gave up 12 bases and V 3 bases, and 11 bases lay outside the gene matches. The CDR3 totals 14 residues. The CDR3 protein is CASSYFVLTGSQFF. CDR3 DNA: TGTGCCAGCAGTTATTTCGTCTTGACAGGGTCGCAGTTCTTC.